Listed below are T cell receptor beta chains from one sample, sequenced in a study of technical replicates of blood from a handful of donors. The method was immunoSEQ multiplex PCR; TCRdb's version includes in-frame clones alone and lacks a portion of them. This table holds fewer than 90,000 clones, about 92% found once. The sample comprised T cells isolated from PBMCs. These receptors came from a human donor in good health. Each CDR3 is given with its conserved first and last residue. The D gene is left open where the match is weak. The size of a clone is reported for some rows only, either as once, few or many, or as a class for expanded clones.

TGTGCCATCCGTGCAGGCAACGAAGAGACCCAGTACTTC CAIRAGNEETQYF 13 TRBJ2-5 NA NA TRBV10-3
TGTGCCAGCAGCCCCCTCTACGAGCAGTACTTC CASSPLYEQYF 11 TRBJ2-7 NA NA TRBV25-1
TGTGCCATCAGTGAGACCGGACAGGGGCACATTCAGTACTTC CAISETGQGHIQYF 14 TRBJ2-4 NA TRBD1 TRBV10-3
TGTGCCAGCAGCTTAAGGGGGGGGCGCGTTTGGGCAGATACGCAGTATTTT CASSLRGGRVWADTQYF 17 TRBJ2-3 NA NA TRBV7-2
TGCGCCAGCAGCTTGGATGGACTAGCGGGAGGTCAATGGGAGACCCAGTACTTC CASSLDGLAGGQWETQYF 18 TRBJ2-5 NA TRBD2 TRBV5-1
TGTGCCTGGAGACTTGATAGCAATCAGCCCCAGCATTTT CAWRLDSNQPQHF 13 TRBJ1-5 once NA TRBV30
TGTGCCTGGAGTGTCTCCGGACAGGGCCAAGGGCCCCAGCATTTT CAWSVSGQGQGPQHF 15 TRBJ1-5 NA TRBD1 TRBV30
TGTGCCAGTAGTATCCGTTCCCTAAGCTCTGGAAACACCATATATTTT CASSIRSLSSGNTIYF 16 TRBJ1-3 NA NA TRBV19
TGTGCCAGCGGGCCCATTCGAGAGCAGTACTTC CASGPIREQYF 11 TRBJ2-7 NA NA TRBV6-5
TGTGCCAGCAGCTTAGCTCGCGACACAGGGGCGCAGTATTTT CASSLARDTGAQYF 14 TRBJ2-3 NA TRBD1 TRBV11-2
TGCAGCGTTTGCCAGGGAGGCACCGGGGAGCTGTTTTTT CSVCQGGTGELFF 13 TRBJ2-2 NA NA TRBV29-1
TGTGCTAGTGGCCAGGGAAATCAGCCCCAGCATTTT CASGQGNQPQHF 12 TRBJ1-5 NA NA TRBV12-5
TGCGCCAGCAGCTTGGGAGCTAACTATGGCTACACCTTC CASSLGANYGYTF 13 TRBJ1-2 NA NA TRBV5-1
TGTGCCAGCAGTTCGGGGGTTTATAGCAATCAGCCCCAGCATTTT CASSSGVYSNQPQHF 15 TRBJ1-5 NA NA TRBV7-8
TGTGCCTGGAGTGTAGGGACAGCGAACACCGGGGAGCTGTTTTTT CAWSVGTANTGELFF 15 TRBJ2-2 once TRBD1 TRBV30
TGTGCCAGCCAAATCGGAGTAGCTACGAGTTACGAGCAGTACTTC CASQIGVATSYEQYF 15 TRBJ2-7 NA NA TRBV19
NA CASSSSAGPPYGYTF 15 TRBJ1-2 NA NA TRBV6-6
TGTGCCAGCAGCGTAGGGTCTAGCGGGAGGCGGGACACCGGGGAGCTGTTTTTT CASSVGSSGRRDTGELFF 18 TRBJ2-2 NA TRBD2 TRBV9
TGTGCCAGTTGGAGGACCCTGACCACTGAAGCTTTCTTT CASWRTLTTEAFF 13 TRBJ1-1 NA NA TRBV19
TGCAGTGCTAGGGAGGACTATGGCTACACCTTC CSAREDYGYTF 11 TRBJ1-2 few NA TRBV20-1
TGTGCCAGCAGTTTTTCTCGCACAGATACGCAGTATTTT CASSFSRTDTQYF 13 TRBJ2-3 NA NA TRBV27
TGTGCCAGCAGCTCCTCACGGTCCCCGTTCTTC CASSSSRSPFF 11 TRBJ2-1 NA NA TRBV11-2
TGTGCCAGCAGCGCCTCCCCAGGGTTCAATGAGCAGTTCTTC CASSASPGFNEQFF 14 TRBJ2-1 NA NA TRBV7-7
TGTGCCAGCAGCCCCCGCTCCGCGGGCGACGAGCAGTACTTC CASSPRSAGDEQYF 14 TRBJ2-7 NA NA TRBV7-8
TGTGCCAGCAGGTCTAGCGGGAGTCTGTACAATGAGCAGTTCTTC CASRSSGSLYNEQFF 15 TRBJ2-1 NA TRBD2 TRBV6-5
TGTGCCAGCAGCTGGGCCCTCAGGGGGCCTAGTGAAAAACTGTTTTTT CASSWALRGPSEKLFF 16 TRBJ1-4 NA TRBD1 TRBV7-9
TGTGCCAGCAGGCAGGGGATGAACACTGAAGCTTTCTTT CASRQGMNTEAFF 13 TRBJ1-1 NA NA TRBV27
TGCGCCAGCAGCTTGGTTAAAGAGACCCAGTACTTC CASSLVKETQYF 12 TRBJ2-5 NA NA TRBV5-1
TGTGCCATCAGTGAGAGCGGGAGGTCCTACAATGAGCAGTTCTTC CAISESGRSYNEQFF 15 TRBJ2-1 NA TRBD2 TRBV10-3
TGTGCCAGCAGCCCCCCTCTAGCGGGGGACTCTGGGGCCAACGTCCTGACTTTC CASSPPLAGDSGANVLTF 18 TRBJ2-6 NA TRBD2 TRBV7-3
TGCGCCAGCAGTCAATGGCTTGTTTCCTCTCAGGGAAAGTACGAGCAGTACTTC CASSQWLVSSQGKYEQYF 18 TRBJ2-7 NA NA TRBV23-1
TGTGCCAGCAGCTTAGGGCTAGCGGCAACCTACGAGCAGTACTTC CASSLGLAATYEQYF 15 TRBJ2-7 few TRBD2 TRBV7-8
TGTGCCAGCAGGGAAGGGGGCATAGCGGACTCCTACAATGAGCAGTTCTTC CASREGGIADSYNEQFF 17 TRBJ2-1 NA NA TRBV27
TGTGCCATTTACGGACAGGGGCATGAAAAACTGTTTTTT CAIYGQGHEKLFF 13 TRBJ1-4 NA TRBD1 TRBV28
TGTGCCAGCAGCAGAGGACTAGCGGCGACCAATGAGCAGTTCTTC CASSRGLAATNEQFF 15 TRBJ2-1 NA TRBD2 TRBV11-3
TGTGCCAGCAGCTTAGATTTAGCGGGAGGGACCTACGAGCAGTACTTC CASSLDLAGGTYEQYF 16 TRBJ2-7 NA TRBD2 TRBV11-2
TGTGCCAGCAGTGAATTCCGCCTACCTAACACTGAAGCTTTCTTT CASSEFRLPNTEAFF 15 TRBJ1-1 NA NA TRBV6-1
TGTGCCAGCAGCTTTGGAGGGAGGGCCAGTCACACTGAAGCTTTCTTT CASSFGGRASHTEAFF 16 TRBJ1-1 NA NA TRBV7-9
TGTGCCAGCAGTGCACGGACAGGGGATAATGAGCAGTTCTTC CASSARTGDNEQFF 14 TRBJ2-1 once TRBD1 TRBV2
TGTGCCAGCAGTTACCTCATCCCGGGAGTTATGGAGACCCAGTACTTC CASSYLIPGVMETQYF 16 TRBJ2-5 NA NA TRBV6-6
TGTGCCAGTAGTATATCGGCGGGATTCGCCTACAATGAGCAGTTCTTC CASSISAGFAYNEQFF 16 TRBJ2-1 NA NA TRBV19
TGTGCCAGCAGCCAAGAGACAGGGGGCCCTTACAATGAGCAGTTCTTC CASSQETGGPYNEQFF 16 TRBJ2-1 NA TRBD1 TRBV11-2
TGCGCCAGCAGCGTGGACTACGGGGAGCTGTTTTTT CASSVDYGELFF 12 TRBJ2-2 NA NA TRBV5-1
TGTGCCAGCTCAATGGACCGGGAAGCCTACGAGCAGTACTTC CASSMDREAYEQYF 14 TRBJ2-7 NA NA TRBV18
TGTGCCAGCAGCTTAGTCGGGACAGGGGAGGTGGATGAGCAGTTCTTC CASSLVGTGEVDEQFF 16 TRBJ2-1 NA TRBD1 TRBV7-9
TGTGCCAGCAGCTTAGAAGCGGGGTTCCTTGCTGCTTTCTTT CASSLEAGFLAAFF 14 TRBJ1-1 NA NA TRBV7-2
TGTGCCAGCAGTACCGGGACAGGGATAGGTGGCTACACCTTC CASSTGTGIGGYTF 14 TRBJ1-2 NA TRBD1 TRBV2
TGTGCCAGCAGCGGTTGGACAGGGGGCACTGAAGCTTTCTTT CASSGWTGGTEAFF 14 TRBJ1-1 NA TRBD1 TRBV7-8
TGTGCCAGTAGTGTCTTTGGACAGTCGAACACTGAAGCTTTCTTT CASSVFGQSNTEAFF 15 TRBJ1-1 once NA TRBV19
TGCGCCAGCAGTGGGAGCTACATGAACACTGAAGCTTTCTTT CASSGSYMNTEAFF 14 TRBJ1-1 NA NA TRBV10-2
TGCGCCAGCAGCCAAGATCGCGGGACAGACCTTCGACCCCAGCATTTT CASSQDRGTDLRPQHF 16 TRBJ1-5 NA TRBD1 TRBV4-1
TGTGCCAGTAGTACCTCTTCGAACACTGAAGCTTTCTTT CASSTSSNTEAFF 13 TRBJ1-1 few NA TRBV19
TGTGCCAGCGAAGACAGGGTAACCTACGAGCAGTACTTC CASEDRVTYEQYF 13 TRBJ2-7 NA TRBD1 TRBV6-6